This T cell receptor (beta chain) was recorded in a study of blood T cells in healthy people across ages. Researchers isolated at least 7 million PBMCs per sample. This clonotype was observed many times. No antigen is known for it. Study conclusions and caveats: Per-million-T-cell TCR beta diversity fell roughly linearly with age. Across samples, TCR beta diversity tracked strongly with naive T cell percentage.

A sample-barcoded 5' primer and a J-beta primer mix were used in a second PCR of roughly 7 to 11 cycles. TCRdb processed the 5' RACE reads anew with MiXCR; each CDR3 protein has one entry. The sample has 630,000 or so distinct CDR3 sequences, around 31% seen once. CDR1 and CDR2 (germline): SGHAT, FQNNGV. The CDR3 sequence is 13 residues long. V lost 8 bases and J lost 8, with 16 bases in between. The V call is TRBV11-2, the J call TRBJ2-1; D is possibly TRBD2 (5 bases). Sample: blood. The sequence derives from an elderly woman in good health. Here the CDR3 reads CASRVGSSDEQFF. The CDR3 DNA sequence: TGTGCCAGCCGGGTTGGGAGTTCGGATGAGCAGTTCTTC. Full variable domain (remainder filled in from reference TRBV11-2 and TRBJ2-1): EAGVAQSPRYKIIEKRQSVAFWCNPISGHATLYWYQQILGQGPKLLIQFQNNGVVDDSQLPKDRFSAERLKGVDSTLKIQPAKLEDSAVYLCASRVGSSDEQFFGPGTRLTVL.